Listed below are T cell receptor beta chains from one sample, sequenced in a study of OX40 agonist ivuxolimab in advanced cancers. Method: immunoSEQ multiplex PCR; TCRdb's copy keeps in-frame clones and lacks some. This table holds over 75,000 clones, about 89% found once. The sample here was CD4+ or CD8+ T cells sorted from blood, taken in a trial of the OX40 agonist ivuxolimab. These receptors came from an adult with an advanced solid tumor such as melanoma, head and neck, liver or kidney cancer. The CDR3 runs from the conserved cysteine through the conserved F or W. The D gene is left open where the match is weak.

v_gene: TRBV19; d_gene: TRBD2; j_gene: TRBJ2-7; CDR3aa: CASSVSGSSYEQYF; CDR3nt: TGTGCCAGTAGCGTTAGCGGGAGCTCCTACGAGCAGTACTTC
v_gene: TRBV11-2; d_gene: NA; j_gene: TRBJ2-1; CDR3aa: CASSLVPGNYNEQFF; CDR3nt: TGTGCCAGCAGCTTAGTTCCTGGGAACTACAATGAGCAGTTCTTC
v_gene: TRBV6-6; d_gene: TRBD2; j_gene: TRBJ2-5; CDR3aa: CASTGRGARETQYF; CDR3nt: TGTGCCAGCACGGGGCGGGGGGCGAGGGAGACCCAGTACTTC
v_gene: TRBV27; d_gene: TRBD2; j_gene: TRBJ2-5; CDR3aa: CASSPSVGGSETQYF; CDR3nt: TGTGCCAGCAGTCCCTCGGTGGGGGGGTCCGAGACCCAGTACTTC
v_gene: TRBV7-9; d_gene: NA; j_gene: TRBJ2-1; CDR3aa: CAGAGGPRDEQFF; CDR3nt: TGTGCCGGGGCCGGGGGCCCCCGGGATGAGCAGTTCTTC
v_gene: TRBV25-1; d_gene: TRBD1; j_gene: TRBJ1-5; CDR3aa: CASSDSGTGDAQHF; CDR3nt: TGTGCCAGCAGTGACTCCGGGACAGGTGACGCCCAGCATTTT
v_gene: TRBV7-3; d_gene: NA; j_gene: TRBJ2-3; CDR3aa: CASSLKADTQYF; CDR3nt: TGTGCCAGCAGCTTAAAGGCGGATACGCAGTATTTT
v_gene: TRBV9; d_gene: TRBD2; j_gene: TRBJ2-7; CDR3aa: CASSVGGGRASEQYF; CDR3nt: TGTGCCAGCAGCGTAGGTGGCGGGAGGGCTAGTGAGCAGTACTTC
v_gene: TRBV11-3; d_gene: TRBD2; j_gene: TRBJ2-1; CDR3aa: CASRTTSGSVDNEQFF; CDR3nt: TGTGCCAGCAGGACTACTAGCGGGAGTGTCGACAATGAGCAGTTCTTC
v_gene: TRBV6-6; d_gene: NA; j_gene: TRBJ2-3; CDR3aa: CASSYGEISTDTQYF; CDR3nt: TGTGCCAGCAGTTATGGGGAGATTAGCACAGATACGCAGTATTTT
v_gene: TRBV5-6; d_gene: NA; j_gene: TRBJ2-7; CDR3aa: CASSGGLGSYEQYF; CDR3nt: TGTGCCAGCAGCGGCGGGCTTGGCTCCTACGAGCAGTACTTC
v_gene: TRBV28; d_gene: TRBD1; j_gene: TRBJ1-5; CDR3aa: CASSPTGQSQPQHF; CDR3nt: TGTGCCAGCAGTCCCACGGGACAGTCACAGCCCCAGCATTTT
v_gene: TRBV4-1; d_gene: NA; j_gene: TRBJ2-7; CDR3aa: CASSLRSGTESSYEQYF; CDR3nt: TGCGCCAGCTCCCTCCGTTCCGGGACGGAAAGCTCCTACGAGCAGTACTTC
v_gene: TRBV2; d_gene: TRBD2; j_gene: TRBJ2-3; CDR3aa: CARTTSRGSTDTQYF; CDR3nt: TGTGCCAGAACTACTTCGCGGGGGAGCACAGATACGCAGTATTTT
v_gene: TRBV27; d_gene: NA; j_gene: TRBJ2-7; CDR3aa: CASSLFGGRAYEQYF; CDR3nt: TGTGCCAGCAGTTTATTCGGGGGGCGGGCTTACGAGCAGTACTTC
v_gene: TRBV7-9; d_gene: NA; j_gene: TRBJ2-1; CDR3aa: CASSPQGLTNNEQFF; CDR3nt: TGTGCCAGCAGCCCTCAGGGGTTAACCAACAATGAGCAGTTCTTC
v_gene: TRBV2; d_gene: NA; j_gene: TRBJ2-5; CDR3aa: CASRSAVDMKTQYF; CDR3nt: TGTGCCAGCAGATCGGCAGTCGACATGAAGACCCAGTACTTC
v_gene: TRBV9; d_gene: TRBD2; j_gene: TRBJ2-1; CDR3aa: CASSSTSGRADEQFF; CDR3nt: TGTGCCAGCAGCTCGACTAGCGGGAGGGCCGATGAGCAGTTCTTC
v_gene: TRBV21-1; d_gene: NA; j_gene: TRBJ2-3; CDR3aa: CASENSRKQRSVRLVACTDTQYF; CDR3nt: TGTGCCAGCGAGAACTCAAGAAAGCAAAGATCGGTACGCCTAGTGGCCTGCACAGATACGCAGTATTTT
v_gene: TRBV9; d_gene: NA; j_gene: TRBJ1-2; CDR3aa: CASSARRARDGYTF; CDR3nt: TGTGCCAGCAGCGCCCGACGGGCTCGAGATGGCTACACCTTC
v_gene: TRBV28; d_gene: TRBD2; j_gene: TRBJ2-7; CDR3aa: CASDGGGSYEQYF; CDR3nt: TGTGCCAGTGATGGAGGCGGGAGTTACGAGCAGTACTTC
v_gene: TRBV5-6; d_gene: TRBD2; j_gene: TRBJ2-7; CDR3aa: CASSQREGWAYEQYF; CDR3nt: TGTGCCAGCAGCCAACGGGAGGGGTGGGCTTACGAGCAGTACTTC
v_gene: TRBV5-1; d_gene: TRBD1; j_gene: TRBJ2-7; CDR3aa: CASSLDRDGYEQYF; CDR3nt: TGCGCCAGCAGCTTAGACAGGGACGGCTACGAGCAGTACTTC
v_gene: TRBV19; d_gene: TRBD1; j_gene: TRBJ1-6; CDR3aa: CASRQGEDNSPLHF; CDR3nt: TGTGCCAGTCGACAGGGAGAGGATAATTCACCCCTCCACTTT
v_gene: TRBV28; d_gene: TRBD1; j_gene: TRBJ1-1; CDR3aa: CASSLSGTGNTEAFF; CDR3nt: TGTGCCAGCAGTTTAAGTGGGACAGGGAACACTGAAGCTTTCTTT
v_gene: TRBV10-3; d_gene: TRBD1; j_gene: TRBJ2-7; CDR3aa: CAISPGTGGSYEQYF; CDR3nt: TGTGCCATCAGTCCCGGGACAGGGGGTTCCTACGAGCAGTACTTC
v_gene: TRBV19; d_gene: TRBD1; j_gene: TRBJ2-4; CDR3aa: CASSDRGGDIQYF; CDR3nt: TGTGCCAGTAGTGACAGGGGGGGAGACATTCAGTACTTC
v_gene: TRBV6-1; d_gene: TRBD1; j_gene: TRBJ2-7; CDR3aa: CASSDTDRAHEQYF; CDR3nt: TGTGCCAGCAGTGATACCGACAGGGCCCACGAGCAGTACTTC
v_gene: TRBV28; d_gene: TRBD1; j_gene: TRBJ2-1; CDR3aa: CASRDRGRYEQFF; CDR3nt: TGTGCCAGCAGGGACAGGGGGCGTTATGAGCAGTTCTTC
v_gene: TRBV6-5; d_gene: NA; j_gene: TRBJ1-6; CDR3aa: CASSPGRAGNSPLHF; CDR3nt: TGTGCCAGCAGTCCAGGCAGGGCAGGAAATTCACCCCTCCACTTT
v_gene: TRBV7-9; d_gene: TRBD1; j_gene: TRBJ2-2; CDR3aa: CASSSADRGNTGELFF; CDR3nt: TGTGCCAGCAGCTCTGCCGACAGGGGGAACACCGGGGAGCTGTTTTTT
v_gene: TRBV23-1; d_gene: NA; j_gene: TRBJ2-7; CDR3aa: CASSLNSGDEQYF; CDR3nt: TGCGCCAGCAGTCTTAATTCGGGGGACGAGCAGTACTTC
v_gene: TRBV7-9; d_gene: NA; j_gene: TRBJ2-1; CDR3aa: CASSSDRDRYEQFF; CDR3nt: TGTGCCAGCAGCTCCGATCGGGATAGGTATGAGCAGTTCTTC
v_gene: TRBV5-5; d_gene: TRBD1; j_gene: TRBJ1-2; CDR3aa: CASSLDRGQTKHGYTF; CDR3nt: TGTGCCAGCAGCTTAGACAGGGGGCAGACAAAGCATGGCTACACCTTC
v_gene: TRBV28; d_gene: NA; j_gene: TRBJ2-2; CDR3aa: CASSLGARATGELFF; CDR3nt: TGTGCCAGCAGTTTAGGGGCCAGGGCCACCGGGGAGCTGTTTTTT
v_gene: TRBV30; d_gene: NA; j_gene: TRBJ2-7; CDR3aa: CAWRGGFYEQYF; CDR3nt: TGTGCCTGGAGGGGAGGCTTCTACGAGCAGTACTTC
v_gene: TRBV29-1; d_gene: NA; j_gene: TRBJ1-1; CDR3aa: CSVAGQTNTEAFF; CDR3nt: TGCAGCGTTGCCGGACAGACAAACACTGAAGCTTTCTTT
v_gene: TRBV4-1; d_gene: NA; j_gene: TRBJ2-3; CDR3aa: CASSFGGDTQYF; CDR3nt: TGCGCCAGCAGCTTTGGGGGCGATACGCAGTATTTT
v_gene: TRBV6-5; d_gene: NA; j_gene: TRBJ1-5; CDR3aa: CASSYGGASNQPQHF; CDR3nt: TGTGCCAGCAGTTACGGGGGGGCGAGCAATCAGCCCCAGCATTTT
v_gene: TRBV5-1; d_gene: NA; j_gene: TRBJ1-5; CDR3aa: CASSLAAGQPQHF; CDR3nt: TGCGCCAGCAGCTTGGCCGCGGGTCAGCCCCAGCATTTT
v_gene: TRBV27; d_gene: NA; j_gene: TRBJ2-7; CDR3aa: CASSSSYEQYF; CDR3nt: TGTGCCAGCAGTTCCTCCTACGAGCAGTACTTC
v_gene: TRBV9; d_gene: TRBD1; j_gene: TRBJ1-4; CDR3aa: CASSGEQGGGEKLFF; CDR3nt: TGTGCCAGCAGCGGGGAACAGGGGGGAGGTGAAAAACTGTTTTTT